These 12 T cell receptor beta chains were all obtained from the same sample, sequenced in a study of blood T cell repertoires in COVID-19. Profiling relied on immunoSEQ multiplex PCR, and the TCRdb table lists in-frame clones only, not all of them. This table holds 300,000 to 400,000 clones, around nine tenths found once. The sample comprised PBMCs or T cells enriched from blood (not recorded which). The receptors originated from a woman between 25 and 40 years old who had been exposed to COVID-19.

This sequence joins TRBV5-1 and TRBJ2-3, with D perhaps matching TRBD2 (7 bases). CDR3 size: 14 residues. V was clipped by 5 bases and J by 0 bases, with 10 bases between them. CDR1 SGHRS and CDR2 YFSETQ come from the germline V gene. The CDR3 nucleotides are TGCGCCAGCAGGGCGGGGGCCAGCACAGATACGCAGTATTTT. It is translated as CASRAGASTDTQYF.

J is TRBJ1-1 and V is TRBV5-6, with 7 positions matching TRBD1. V lost 3 bases, J lost 4 bases, and 6 bases stayed unmatched. In germline, CDR1 is SGHDT, CDR2 YYEEEE. The CDR3 is 14 residues long. CDR3 sequence (DNA): TGTGCCAGCAGCTCCCGACAGGGAGGCACTGAAGCTTTCTTT. Translation gives CASSSRQGGTEAFF. The whole variable domain, remainder taken from reference TRBV5-6 and TRBJ1-1, is DAGVTQSPTHLIKTRGQQVTLRCSPKSGHDTVSWYQQALGQGPQFIFQYYEEEERQRGNFPDRFSGHQFPNYSSELNVNALLLGDSALYLCASSSRQGGTEAFFGQGTRLTVV.

V gene TRBV5-1 combines with J gene TRBJ1-1; 8 positions match TRBD1. The CDR3 has 13 residues. Per the germline V gene, CDR1 is SGHRS and CDR2 is YFSETQ. Trimming cost V 7 bases and J 1 base; bases outside gene matches: 3. The CDR3: CASGTGANTEAFF. The CDR3 bases are TGCGCCAGCGGGACAGGCGCGAACACTGAAGCTTTCTTT.

This clone was counted only a few times. V is TRBV5-6 and J is TRBJ1-2, with 7 bases aligning to TRBD1. J was trimmed by 3 bases and V by 0 bases; bases with no gene match: 2. This CDR3 contains 14 residues. Germline CDR1 SGHDT, CDR2 YYEEEE. For the CDR3, the DNA is TGTGCCAGCAGCTTGGGACAGGGCGACTATGGCTACACCTTC. Protein: CASSLGQGDYGYTF.

The rearrangement uses TRBV4-3 and TRBJ2-7; D unclear. CDR3 length: 14 residues. In germline, CDR1 is LGHNA, CDR2 YSLEER. With 1 base removed from V and 4 bases from J, the gap between germline ends came to 11 bases. CDR3 residues: CASSQGYNSYEQYF. The CDR3 bases are TGCGCCAGCAGCCAAGGATATAACAGTTACGAGCAGTACTTC.

The chain joins TRBV10-3 to TRBJ2-3, with D unresolved. Trimming stripped 7 bases from V and 2 bases from J, with 10 bases between. CDR3 length: 13 residues. CDR1 and CDR2 from the germline V gene are ENHRY and SYGVKD. In DNA form, the CDR3 reads TGTGCCATCAACCGCGTCCTCACAGATACGCAGTATTTT. This translates into CAINRVLTDTQYF.

The genes are TRBV15 and TRBJ2-7; the match to TRBD1 covers 8 bases. CDR1 is LNHNV and CDR2 is YYDKDF in the germline V gene (reference sequence). V shed 1 base and J 3 bases; nucleotides not matched to a gene: 5. The CDR3 runs 15 residues. CDR3 in DNA: TGTGCCACCAGCAGAGGTGGAGGACAGGGCTACGAGCAGTACTTC. Protein: CATSRGGGQGYEQYF.

The chain employs TRBV6-2 or TRBV6-3 and TRBJ1-1; D call uncertain. V lost 5 bases to trimming and J lost 1 base, with 14 bases between them. The CDR3 length is 15 residues. Germline V gene lookup returns CDR1 MNHEY and CDR2 SVGEGT. The CDR3 here is CASSDEPQRNTEAFF. The CDR3, as DNA: TGTGCCAGCAGTGACGAACCACAGAGGAACACTGAAGCTTTCTTT.

CDR3 residues: CASRGGAGNTIYF. The CDR3 DNA is TGTGCCAGTAGAGGCGGGGCAGGAAACACCATATATTTT. The V call is TRBV19, the J call TRBJ1-3, with a possible D match to TRBD1 (5 bases). The germline CDR1 and CDR2 sequences are LNHDA and SQIVND (reference sequence). This CDR3 is 13 amino acids long. V lost 6 bases, J lost 4 bases, and 10 bases lay in between. The variable domain in full, completed from reference TRBV19 and TRBJ1-3, reads DGGITQSPKYLFRKEGQNVTLSCEQNLNHDAMYWYRQDPGQGLRLIYYSQIVNDFQKGDIAEGYSVSREKKESFPLTVTSAQKNPTAFYLCASRGGAGNTIYFGEGSWLTVV.

This rearrangement joins TRBV18 to TRBJ1-2, with D possibly TRBD1 on 6 matching bases. The V gene's germline CDR1 is KGHSH and CDR2 LQKENI. With 0 bases removed from V and 7 bases from J, the gap between germline ends came to 15 bases. The length of the CDR3 is 15 residues. CDR3 amino acids: CASSPPGQGRGGYTF. The CDR3 DNA reads as TGTGCCAGCTCACCACCGGGGCAGGGGAGAGGTGGCTACACCTTC.

The rearrangement joins TRBV5-1 to TRBJ2-7; 9 bases align to TRBD1. This CDR3 comprises 16 residues. Germline assignment: CDR1 SGHRS and CDR2 YFSETQ. The ends lost 3 bases at V and 4 bases at J; junction bases unmatched: 11. The CDR3 DNA is TGCGCCAGCAGCTCACGGGACAGGGAAGTCAATTACGAGCAGTACTTC. It is translated as CASSSRDREVNYEQYF.

The J gene is TRBJ1-5, the V gene TRBV7-9; 7 bases fit TRBD1. Trimming at V came to 5 bases and at J to 8 bases, leaving 12 bases not matched to a gene. CDR3 length equals 15 residues. The germline CDR1 and CDR2 sequences are SEHNR and FQNEAQ (reference sequence). The CDR3: CASSRGQAEKEPQHF. CDR3 bases: TGTGCCAGCAGCCGCGGACAGGCCGAGAAAGAGCCCCAGCATTTT. The whole variable domain, filled in from reference TRBV7-9 and TRBJ1-5, reads DTGVSQNPRHKITKRGQNVTFRCDPISEHNRLYWYRQTLGQGPEFLTYFQNEAQLEKSRLLSDRFSAERPKGSFSTLEIQRTEQGDSAMYLCASSRGQAEKEPQHFGDGTRLSIL.